One sample yielded the 18 T cell receptor beta chains listed below, sequenced in a study of T cell responses to AZD1222 COVID-19 vaccine. Measured with immunoSEQ multiplex PCR; TCRdb has only the in-frame clones, and not every one. Of some 93,000 clones in the sample, over 75% are singletons; the top ten hold over 10%. Sequencing was performed on peripheral blood, taken 28 days after the second AZD1222 dose. The receptors originated from an adult who received the AZD1222 COVID-19 vaccine.

This rearrangement joins TRBV7-9 to TRBJ2-1; 9 bases match TRBD2. The germline gives CDR1 SEHNR, CDR2 FQNEAQ (reference sequence). The length of the CDR3 is 15 residues. Unmatched junction bases numbered 6, after V lost 5 bases and J lost 4 bases. CDR3 region: CASSLRLAGYNEQFF. CDR3 bases: TGTGCCAGCAGCCTGAGGCTAGCGGGATACAATGAGCAGTTCTTC.

The rearrangement joins TRBV7-2 to TRBJ2-3; D call uncertain. CDR3 length: 12 residues. The germline V and J ends were trimmed by 5 bases and 4 bases, with 7 bases remaining between them. CDR1 SGHTA and CDR2 FQGNSA come from the germline V gene. The CDR3 reads CASSGSADTQYF. CDR3 bases: TGTGCCAGCAGCGGGTCGGCAGATACGCAGTATTTT.

This chain uses TRBV29-1 with TRBJ1-1, with D possibly matching TRBD1 (6 bases). V was pared by 4 bases and J by 2 bases, with 14 bases between. The CDR3 runs 14 residues. Germline CDR1 SQVTM, CDR2 ANQGSEA. The DNA for the CDR3 is TGCAGCGTTGGAGGGGGGTCACTAAACACTGAAGCTTTCTTT. Translation: CSVGGGSLNTEAFF.

The V gene is TRBV29-1, the J gene TRBJ1-2; TRBD1 matches at 7 bases. V lost 0 bases to trimming and J lost 4 bases; unmatched junction nucleotides: 5. There are 14 residues in the CDR3. Germline CDR1 and CDR2: SQVTM and ANQGSEA. The CDR3 nucleotides read TGCAGCGTTGAAGAACAGACAGGGATCTATGGCTACACCTTC. Translation gives CSVEEQTGIYGYTF.

This clone was seen many times. The CDR3 is CATSRALGPYEQYF. The CDR3 DNA sequence: TGTGCCACCAGCAGAGCGCTAGGGCCCTACGAGCAGTACTTC. The chain has TRBV15 and TRBJ2-7, with D hard to call. Germline-derived CDR1 and CDR2 are LNHNV and YYDKDF (reference sequence). V gave up 1 base and J gave up 2 bases, with 9 bases separating them. The CDR3 length is 14 residues.

This chain joins TRBV4-3 and TRBJ2-5; tentative D call: TRBD1 (5 bases). The CDR3 loop spans 14 amino acids. V was pared by 1 base and J by 5 bases, with 11 bases between. Germline V gene data show CDR1 as LGHNA and CDR2 as YSLEER. The CDR3 spells CASSQAGRVETQYF. For the CDR3, the DNA is TGCGCCAGCAGCCAAGCTGGCAGGGTGGAGACCCAGTACTTC.

The rearrangement links TRBV5-5 to TRBJ1-1, with 8 bases identical to TRBD1. Germline CDR1 and CDR2: SGHKS and YYEKEE (reference sequence). With 4 bases clipped from V and 7 bases from J, the junction kept 3 bases outside the gene matches. The CDR3 totals 12 residues. The CDR3 here is CASSRDRLEAFF. The CDR3 DNA sequence: TGTGCCAGCAGCCGGGACAGGCTTGAAGCTTTCTTT. The whole variable domain, filled in from reference TRBV5-5 and TRBJ1-1, reads DAGVTQSPTHLIKTRGQQVTLRCSPISGHKSVSWYQQVLGQGPQFIFQYYEKEERGRGNFPDRFSARQFPNYSSELNVNALLLGDSALYLCASSRDRLEAFFGQGTRLTVV.

The sample holds one count of this clone. The chain couples TRBV3-1 (or the pseudogene TRBV3-2) to TRBJ2-3; D call uncertain. Trimming cost V 6 bases and J 4 bases, with 11 bases left between them. The CDR3 covers 13 residues. The germline gives CDR1 LGHDT, CDR2 YNNKEL (reference sequence). This CDR3 reads CASSPGRADTQYF. In DNA, the CDR3 is TGTGCCAGCAGTCCCGGACGGGCAGATACGCAGTATTTT.

The genes are TRBV15 and TRBJ2-3; 10 bases are shared with TRBD2. CDR3 length equals 14 residues. J was trimmed by 4 bases and V by 6 bases; bases with no gene match: 4. Germline V gives CDR1 LNHNV, CDR2 YYDKDF (reference sequence). CDR3 sequence reads: CATRSGRAADTQYF. The DNA of the CDR3 is TGTGCCACCAGGAGCGGGAGGGCCGCAGATACGCAGTATTTT.

This chain joins TRBV15 and TRBJ1-1, with a tentative D call TRBD1 (6 bases). The CDR3 spans 16 residues. The V end was cut by 1 base, the J end by 2 bases, with 14 bases between. Germline CDR1 LNHNV, CDR2 YYDKDF (reference sequence). The CDR3 DNA reads TGTGCCACCAGCAGAGCCCGGACAGTAGGAAACACTGAAGCTTTCTTT. Translation gives CATSRARTVGNTEAFF.

The rearrangement uses TRBV19 and TRBJ1-4; D perhaps matches TRBD1 (5 bases). The CDR3 runs to 14 residues. V was clipped by 5 bases and J by 6 bases, with 13 bases between them. Germline assignment: CDR1 LNHDA and CDR2 SQIVND (reference sequence). The CDR3 nucleotides read TGTGCCAGTAGTCTTTTCCAGGGTGATGAAAAACTGTTTTTT. Residues: CASSLFQGDEKLFF.

V and J are TRBV5-1 and TRBJ1-3, with D possibly TRBD1 on 5 matching bases. Germline CDR1 is SGHRS and CDR2 is YFSETQ. V was pared by 4 bases and J by 9 bases, with 17 bases between. The CDR3 sequence is 14 residues long. As DNA, the CDR3 is TGCGCCAGCAGCGGGGGACGGGCAGAGAGCACCATATATTTT. Translation gives CASSGGRAESTIYF.

The chain employs TRBV5-1 and TRBJ1-4, with D possibly being TRBD1 (6 bases). The V end lost 3 bases, the J end lost 7 bases, and 13 bases lay between the germline ends. Germline-derived CDR1 and CDR2 are SGHRS and YFSETQ. CDR3 size: 14 residues. CDR3 sequence (DNA): TGCGCCAGCAGCTGGGGGGCGACGGGTGAAAAACTGTTTTTT. It codes for CASSWGATGEKLFF. Full variable domain (outside the CDR3, taken from reference TRBV5-1 and TRBJ1-4): KAGVTQTPRYLIKTRGQQVTLSCSPISGHRSVSWYQQTPGQGLQFLFEYFSETQRNKGNFPGRFSGRQFSNSRSEMNVSTLELGDSALYLCASSWGATGEKLFFGSGTQLSVL.

This clone was observed many times. The chain uses TRBV11-3 and TRBJ1-2, with a tentative D call TRBD1 (5 bases). Germline CDR1 is SGHNT and CDR2 is YENEEA. The V end lost 0 bases, the J end lost 3 bases, and 14 bases lay between the germline ends. This CDR3 spans 16 amino acids. The CDR3 sequence: CASSLEGRSGDYGYTF. The CDR3 DNA reads as TGTGCCAGCAGCTTAGAGGGGCGGTCGGGAGACTATGGCTACACCTTC.

V is TRBV7-2 and J is TRBJ2-3; 11 bases fit TRBD2. J lost 0 bases, V lost 5 bases, and 4 bases had no gene match. The germline V gene has CDR1 SGHTA and CDR2 FQGNSA. The CDR3 has 16 amino acids. The CDR3 DNA reads as TGTGCCAGCAGCGCGGGACTAGCGGCTAGCACAGATACGCAGTATTTT. This sequence encodes CASSAGLAASTDTQYF.

This clone was counted only a few times. V usage is TRBV24-1 and J usage is TRBJ2-3; either TRBD1 or TRBD2 may fit D (5 bases each). The ends were cut back, 7 bases at V and 0 bases at J, with 13 bases in the middle. Germline loops: CDR1 KGHDR, CDR2 SFDVKD. The CDR3 contains 15 residues. This CDR3 is CATSRGTASTDTQYF. The CDR3 nucleotides are TGTGCCACCAGCAGAGGGACGGCTAGCACAGATACGCAGTATTTT.

This clone was detected once. The chain joins TRBV11-3 to TRBJ2-5; the match to TRBD2 covers 8 bases. CDR3 size: 15 residues. Trimming took 5 bases from V and 5 from J; bases not matched to a gene: 10. Germline-derived CDR1 and CDR2 are SGHNT and YENEEA. As DNA, the CDR3 is TGTGCCAGCAGCCGATCAGCGGGAGTCATGGAGACCCAGTACTTC. This translates into CASSRSAGVMETQYF.

The V and J genes are TRBV3-1 (or the pseudogene TRBV3-2) and TRBJ2-4, with D maybe TRBD2 (6 bases). This CDR3 spans 16 amino acids. V was trimmed by 5 bases and J by 0 bases, leaving 14 bases between them. Germline CDR1 reads LGHDT; CDR2 reads YNNKEL (reference sequence). This CDR3 is CASSGRGGPAKNIQYF. DNA for the CDR3: TGTGCCAGCAGCGGACGAGGAGGGCCAGCCAAAAACATTCAGTACTTC.